These 8 T cell receptor beta chains were sequenced from one sample in a study of T cells expressing NK-cell markers. TCRdb processed the 5' RACE reads again and assigns one entry to each CDR3 protein, with no DNA. This listing includes around 280,000 distinct CDR3 sequences. Input material: blood T cells: a sorted CD56 or NKG2C T cell subset, CD4+ or CD8+ T cells, or bulk PBMC T cells (not recorded which). The source is a man between 18 and 35 years old in good health.

The chain joins TRBV10-1 to TRBJ2-1; the TRBD1 assignment by TCRdb is unverifiable without DNA. The CDR3 is made up of 13 amino acids. Germline CDR1 is WNHNN and CDR2 is SYGVQD (reference sequence). The CDR3 loop is CASSAPLEAKQFF.

The rearrangement joins TRBV6-2 or TRBV6-3 to TRBJ2-1; checking the TCRdb D call of TRBD2 is not possible without DNA. The CDR3 spans 13 residues. Germline V gives CDR1 MNHEY, CDR2 SVGEGT. The CDR3 is CASSGLALNEQFF.

This chain connects TRBV20-1 to TRBJ2-5; TCRdb gives TRBD2 as the D gene, but with no DNA this cannot be confirmed. Germline lookup yields CDR1 DFQATT and CDR2 SNEGSKA (reference sequence). This CDR3 comprises 16 residues. CDR3 loop: CSAPGLAGDIQETQYF.

This chain joins TRBV6-5 and TRBJ1-3; TCRdb indicates TRBD1, and absent DNA this call remains unverified. This CDR3 comprises 17 residues. Germline V gives CDR1 MNHEY, CDR2 SVGAGI. This CDR3 is CASSYTFREGSGNTIYF.

The V and J genes are TRBV5-1 and TRBJ1-2; TCRdb lists TRBD1, though no DNA is available to test this call. The CDR3 covers 15 residues. CDR1 is SGHRS and CDR2 is YFSETQ in the germline V gene. The CDR3 reads CASSLAGGGGNGYTF.

The V and J genes are TRBV12-3 or TRBV12-4 and TRBJ2-1; TCRdb's assignment of TRBD2 cannot be checked, as there is no DNA. The CDR3 consists of 13 residues. The CDR3 region is CASSGLARNEQLF.

J is TRBJ2-3 and V is TRBV5-1; with no DNA, the TCRdb D assignment of TRBD2 cannot be verified. This CDR3 contains 13 residues. The germline V gene encodes CDR1 SGHRS and CDR2 YFSETQ. CDR3 protein: CASSLGGADTQYF.

The chain employs TRBV25-1 and TRBJ1-5. Germline V gene lookup returns CDR1 MGHDK and CDR2 SYGVNS. This CDR3 contains 13 residues. This chain's CDR3 is CASRDSANQPQHF. Filled out from reference TRBV25-1 and TRBJ1-5, the complete variable domain reads EADIYQTPRYLVIGTGKKITLECSQTMGHDKMYWYQQDPGMELHLIHYSYGVNSTEKGDLSSESTVSRIRTEHFPLTLESARPSHTSQYLCASRDSANQPQHFGDGTRLSIL.